This T cell receptor (beta chain) is from a study of blood T cell repertoires in COVID-19. Study in general: Sites in the United States, Italy and Spain provided acute and convalescent COVID-19 samples.

As processed by the authors: Amplification with reference gene primers provided the estimates of nucleated cell counts. Method: immunoSEQ multiplex PCR; TCRdb's copy keeps in-frame clones and lacks some. That table supplies the V and J calls and clone size; D and trimming were determined from the DNA. The sample lists roughly 430,000 clones, over 75% occurring once. Germline V CDR1 and CDR2: SGHNT, YYREEE (reference sequence). This CDR3 is 15 amino acids long. V gave up 4 bases and J gave up 2 bases, with 16 bases separating them. The chain links TRBV5-4 to TRBJ2-7; D may be TRBD1 (6 bases). The source material was PBMCs or T cells enriched from blood (not recorded which). The source of this sequence is a woman aged 35 to 49 with acute COVID-19. The chain's CDR3 is CASSDNRVPPYEQYF. The CDR3 DNA is TGTGCCAGCAGCGACAACAGGGTCCCTCCCTACGAGCAGTACTTC.